A single TCR beta chain is shown here with its context. As yet, its antigen is unknown. Some second doses came at about 4 weeks and others at about 12 weeks; these were pooled. Germline CDR1 reads SGHRS; CDR2 reads YFSETQ. There are 15 residues in the CDR3. The V end lost 4 bases, the J end lost 0 bases, and 12 bases lay between the germline ends. This entry belongs to a study of T cell responses to AZD1222 COVID-19 vaccine. Overall study findings and caveats: Spike-specific TCR breadth and depth went up after people got two AZD1222 doses. Sampling captured repertoires only after the peak T cell response. Baseline testing showed seropositivity in only a handful of AZD1222 recipients.

Profiled with immunoSEQ multiplex PCR; TCRdb holds only in-frame clones, not every one. The sample carries some 74,000 clones, about 90% recorded once. This TCR derives from an adult who received the AZD1222 COVID-19 vaccine. The chain carries TRBV5-1 and TRBJ2-3; D remains unclear. The sample was peripheral blood, taken 28 days after the second AZD1222 dose. For the CDR3, the DNA is TGCGCCAGCAGCCCACTTGGGGTTAGCACAGATACGCAGTATTTT. Protein sequence: CASSPLGVSTDTQYF.